The source of this T cell receptor beta chain is a study of blood T cell repertoires in COVID-19. Overall study context: T cells, B-cell-depleted T cells, or PBMCs supplied cDNA or gDNA.

In the study's own analysis: Reference gene primer amplification gave estimated nucleated cell counts. Sequenced by immunoSEQ multiplex PCR; TCRdb stores in-frame clones only, minus some. From that table come the V and J calls and clone size; the DNA was used to work out D and trimming. The table includes hundreds of thousands of clones, approximately 89% detected once. This CDR3 has 16 residues. V lost 0 bases, J lost 0 bases, and 13 bases lay in between. Germline V CDR1 and CDR2: SGHRS, YFSETQ. Seattle patients were enrolled during active infection and followed longitudinally. The V call is TRBV5-1, the J call TRBJ2-7; TRBD2 is a possible D gene (5 bases). Sequencing was done on a sample of peripheral blood. The receptor comes from a woman aged 55-69 years with COVID-19, enrolled during active disease. CDR3 DNA sequence: TGCGCCAGCAGCTTGGACGGTACGGGGAACTCCTACGAGCAGTACTTC. This encodes CASSLDGTGNSYEQYF. The complete variable domain, with remaining parts taken from reference TRBV5-1 and TRBJ2-7, reads KAGVTQTPRYLIKTRGQQVTLSCSPISGHRSVSWYQQTPGQGLQFLFEYFSETQRNKGNFPGRFSGRQFSNSRSEMNVSTLELGDSALYLCASSLDGTGNSYEQYFGPGTRLTVT.